Listed below are T cell receptor beta chains from one sample, sequenced in a study of vaccination and CD4 T cells after COVID-19. Antigens for these TCRs are unknown. MiXCR, run by TCRdb on the PCR reads, gives a single entry per CDR3 protein. The table lists fewer than 20,000 distinct CDR3 sequences, about 39% of them singletons, with approximately 6.7% in the top ten. This material consisted of CD4+ T cells from blood, cultured in vitro, taken before SARS-CoV-2 vaccination. These receptors were taken from a human donor who had recovered from COVID-19. Both conserved end residues are part of each CDR3. A D gene is named only where the DNA matches it firmly. A row's size may be missing; if present it is once, few, many or a size class.

d_call	v_call	clone_size	j_call	cdr3_nt	cdr3_aa
TRBD1	TRBV5-1	-	TRBJ2-7	TGCGCCAGCAGTCCTCTCGGGACAGGAAATTACGAGCAGTACTTC	CASSPLGTGNYEQYF
-	TRBV6-1	-	TRBJ2-1	TGTGCCAGCAGGAGAAATGAGCAGTTCTTC	CASRRNEQFF
TRBD1	TRBV19	few	TRBJ1-1	TGTGCCAGTCGCCCCCCGGGACAGGGGGCCAAGTGGGCTTTCTTT	CASRPPGQGAKWAFF
-	TRBV20-1	few	TRBJ1-2	TGCAGTGCTAGTCGAGGGAATGGCTACACCTTC	CSASRGNGYTF
-	TRBV19	-	TRBJ1-5	TGTGCCAGTAGTATAGGGGTGGACAGCCATCAGCCCCAGCATTTT	CASSIGVDSHQPQHF
TRBD1	TRBV11-3	-	TRBJ2-3	TGTGCCAGCAGCCTCGGGACAGGGTTTACAGATACGCAGTATTTT	CASSLGTGFTDTQYF
TRBD1	TRBV19	-	TRBJ1-1	TGTGCCAGTAGTACCGATGACAGGGCAAGCGGTGAAGCTTTCTTT	CASSTDDRASGEAFF
-	TRBV20-1	-	TRBJ1-3	TGCAGTGCCAGAACCTCAGGGCCAGGAAACACCATATATTTT	CSARTSGPGNTIYF
TRBD1	TRBV7-2	-	TRBJ1-4	TGTGCCAGCAGTAGAGGACAGGGGGGCGAAAAACTGTTTTTT	CASSRGQGGEKLFF
TRBD1	TRBV28	-	TRBJ1-2	TGTGCCAGCAGTCTAACAGGGGTGCGGAATGGCTACACCTTC	CASSLTGVRNGYTF
TRBD1	TRBV2	-	TRBJ2-5	TGTGCCAGCAGTAGCACAGGGGGCGCCGGGGAAGAGACCCAGTACTTC	CASSSTGGAGEETQYF
-	TRBV23-1	few	TRBJ2-5	TGCGCCAGCAAAGGTGGGACCCAGTACTTC	CASKGGTQYF
-	TRBV7-2	few	TRBJ2-5	TGTGCCAGCAGCTTTGGACAGGCGGGGGAGACCCAGTACTTC	CASSFGQAGETQYF
TRBD1	TRBV5-1	-	TRBJ1-4	TGCGCCAGCAGCTTGGAGGGACAGGGGTACGAAAAACTGTTTTTT	CASSLEGQGYEKLFF
-	TRBV19	-	TRBJ2-5	TGTGCCAGTGCGGGACGGCACCAAGAGACCCAGTACTTC	CASAGRHQETQYF
-	TRBV28	-	TRBJ2-7	TGTGCCAGCACCCAGAGGCTCCCCTCCTACGAGCAGTACTTC	CASTQRLPSYEQYF
TRBD1	TRBV5-1	once	TRBJ1-5	TGCGCCAGCAGACCTGTGCCCCCGACAGGGGGGCCCCGGTGGGGTCAGCCCCAGCATTTT	CASRPVPPTGGPRWGQPQHF
-	TRBV5-4	-	TRBJ2-2	TGTGCCAGCAGCCCCACATCGGGGCTGAGGGCCGGGGAGCTGTTTTTT	CASSPTSGLRAGELFF
TRBD1	TRBV20-1	medium-sized	TRBJ2-1	TGCAGTGCTACCGACAGGGTTCGAGAGCAGTTCTTC	CSATDRVREQFF
-	TRBV2	-	TRBJ2-6	TGTGCCAGCGTGGGGACCTCTGGGGCCAACGTCCTGACTTTC	CASVGTSGANVLTF
-	TRBV6-2/TRBV6-3	few	TRBJ1-2	TGTGCCAGCAGTTACAGGGACTATGGCTACACCTTC	CASSYRDYGYTF
TRBD2	TRBV7-9	-	TRBJ2-1	TGTGCCAGCAGCTTACCCCGGACTAGCGGGAGACGGAATGAGCAGTTCTTC	CASSLPRTSGRRNEQFF
-	TRBV6-5	few	TRBJ2-5	TGTGCCAGCAGTTACCCCGGGACGCAAGAGACCCAGTACTTC	CASSYPGTQETQYF
-	TRBV10-3	-	TRBJ1-1	TGTGCCATCAGTACCAGACAGGCGTTGAACACTGAAGCTTTCTTT	CAISTRQALNTEAFF
-	TRBV19	-	TRBJ1-2	TGTGCCAGTAGTACCCCTACTCTTAGGGGCTACACCTTC	CASSTPTLRGYTF
-	TRBV7-2	few	TRBJ1-1	TGTGCCAGCAGCTTAGAAATTGACGTTTGGAACACTGAAGCTTTCTTT	CASSLEIDVWNTEAFF
-	TRBV11-3	once	TRBJ2-2	TGTGCCAGCAACCAGGGCGAGGCAGGGCGGACCGGGGAGCTGTTTTTT	CASNQGEAGRTGELFF
TRBD2	TRBV30	-	TRBJ2-1	TGTGCCTGGAGTGATGGGCTAGCGGCCTTCAATGAGCAGTTCTTC	CAWSDGLAAFNEQFF
-	TRBV20-1	-	TRBJ2-1	TGCAGTGCCGAACCAGCGAGGAATGAGCAGTTCTTC	CSAEPARNEQFF
TRBD2	TRBV29-1	-	TRBJ2-5	TGCAGCGTTGAAGAAACTAGCGGAGAGACCCAGTACTTC	CSVEETSGETQYF
-	TRBV6-1	-	TRBJ1-1	TGTGCCACCAGGGGCACTGAAGCTTTCTTT	CATRGTEAFF
TRBD1	TRBV5-4	-	TRBJ1-2	TGTGCCAGCAGCGCGGGACAGGGCAACTATGGCTACACCTTC	CASSAGQGNYGYTF
-	TRBV19	few	TRBJ1-1	TGTGCCAGTAGTCCGCAAGGGTTCGGCACTGAAGCTTTCTTT	CASSPQGFGTEAFF
-	TRBV30	-	TRBJ1-2	TGTGCCTGGAGTGCCTCTTACAGGAGGAGCTATGGCTACACCTTC	CAWSASYRRSYGYTF
TRBD2	TRBV20-1	-	TRBJ2-5	TGCAGTGCTAGAGATGCTAGCGGGGGGTTGGAGACCCAGTACTTC	CSARDASGGLETQYF
-	TRBV11-2	-	TRBJ2-7	TGTGCCAGCAGCTTCCAGGGGGAGCAGTACTTC	CASSFQGEQYF
-	TRBV4-1	-	TRBJ2-7	TGCGCCAGCAGCCAGCAGGAGTCTAGCTCCTACGAGCAGTACTTC	CASSQQESSSYEQYF
-	TRBV5-1	few	TRBJ1-2	TGCGCCAGCAGCGCCGGAGGATATGGCTACACCTTC	CASSAGGYGYTF
-	TRBV6-1	once	TRBJ1-3	TGTGCCAGCAGAATGGGATGGGACTCTGGAAACACCATATATTTT	CASRMGWDSGNTIYF
-	TRBV5-6	-	TRBJ1-6	TGTGCCAGCAGCCCTGGCTTAGGAGATAATTCACCCCTCCACTTT	CASSPGLGDNSPLHF
-	TRBV11-2	few	TRBJ2-3	TGTGCCAGCAGCTCCACAGATACGCAGTATTTT	CASSSTDTQYF
-	TRBV14	-	TRBJ1-1	TGTGCCAGCAGCCAAGGTCGGTGGATGGGGGCTGAAGCTTTCTTT	CASSQGRWMGAEAFF
-	TRBV6-2/TRBV6-3	few	TRBJ1-5	TGTGCCAGCAGTTGGAAGGGAGCGAGGATAAGCAATCAGCCCCAGCATTTT	CASSWKGARISNQPQHF
-	TRBV7-9	medium-sized	TRBJ1-2	TGTGCCAGCAGCTTGGGTTCAGGCCTTGGCTACACCTTC	CASSLGSGLGYTF
-	TRBV6-1	few	TRBJ1-5	TGTGCCAGCGTTAGGGGTGGGGGTCCCTATAGCAATCAGCCCCAGCATTTT	CASVRGGGPYSNQPQHF
-	TRBV6-1	few	TRBJ1-5	TGTGCCAGCAGCCCTCCCGGGGGCAATCAGCCCCAGCATTTT	CASSPPGGNQPQHF
-	TRBV7-2	once	TRBJ2-6	TGTGCCAGCATGACTACGGGGGCCAACGTCCTGACTTTC	CASMTTGANVLTF
-	TRBV7-3	large	TRBJ2-3	TGTGCCAGCAGCTTACCGGGTTCAGATACGCAGTATTTT	CASSLPGSDTQYF
TRBD2	TRBV24-1	-	TRBJ2-1	TGTGCCACCAGTGACCGGACTAGCGGTCACAATGAGCAGTTCTTC	CATSDRTSGHNEQFF
-	TRBV12-3/TRBV12-4	-	TRBJ1-3	TGTGCCAGCACCCAAGCGGGGGCAACTGGAAACACCATATATTTT	CASTQAGATGNTIYF
TRBD1	TRBV6-2/TRBV6-3	-	TRBJ2-7	TGTGCCAGCAGTTACTTCGGACAGGTCCACGAGCAGTACTTC	CASSYFGQVHEQYF
-	TRBV6-1	-	TRBJ2-5	TGTGCCAGCAGTCCTCCTTACGGGGGCCCGACGAACCAAGAGACCCAGTACTTC	CASSPPYGGPTNQETQYF
-	TRBV7-2	-	TRBJ1-1	TGTGCCAGCAGCTCTTCGAACACTGAAGCTTTCTTT	CASSSSNTEAFF
-	TRBV9	-	TRBJ1-1	TGTGCCAGCAGCGTAGGTCCCGGGACGGGAGTGTTTGAAGCTTTCTTT	CASSVGPGTGVFEAFF
-	TRBV7-3	few	TRBJ2-3	TGTGCCAGCAGCTTAGGCGAAGTCCCAGATACGCAGTATTTT	CASSLGEVPDTQYF
-	TRBV11-2	few	TRBJ1-2	TGTGCCAGCAGCTTCCGTGGGGCCGGGACTCCTAACTATGGCTACACCTTC	CASSFRGAGTPNYGYTF
-	TRBV20-1	few	TRBJ2-7	TGCAGTGCTAGTCCTTGGATCAGCGAGCAGTACTTC	CSASPWISEQYF
TRBD1	TRBV19	-	TRBJ1-6	TGTGCCAGTAGTACCTCGGACAGGCGGGATTCACCCCTCCACTTT	CASSTSDRRDSPLHF
-	TRBV7-9	-	TRBJ2-3	TGTGCCAGCAGCGCTGCCGGGACAAACACAGATACGCAGTATTTT	CASSAAGTNTDTQYF
-	TRBV9	-	TRBJ1-6	TGTGCCAGCAGCGTAGGCGGACTGAGGAATTCACCCCTCCACTTT	CASSVGGLRNSPLHF